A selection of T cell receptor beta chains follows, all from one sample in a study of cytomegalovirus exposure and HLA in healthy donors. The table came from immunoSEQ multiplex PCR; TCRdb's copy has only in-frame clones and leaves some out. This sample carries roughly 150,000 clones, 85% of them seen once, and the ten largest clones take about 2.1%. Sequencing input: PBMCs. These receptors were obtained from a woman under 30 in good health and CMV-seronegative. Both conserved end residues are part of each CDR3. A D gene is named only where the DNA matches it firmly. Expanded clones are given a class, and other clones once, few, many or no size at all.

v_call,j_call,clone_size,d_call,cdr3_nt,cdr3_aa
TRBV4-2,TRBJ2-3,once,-,TGTGCCAGCAGCCAAGATGAAACAGGGCCCTGGGATACGCAGTATTTT,CASSQDETGPWDTQYF
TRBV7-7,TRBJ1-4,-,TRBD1,TGTGCCAGCGACAGGGCGTTTGACCTGTTTTTT,CASDRAFDLFF
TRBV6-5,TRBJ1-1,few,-,TGTGCCAGCAACCTCGGGGGGGGGAACACTGAAGCTTTCTTT,CASNLGGGNTEAFF
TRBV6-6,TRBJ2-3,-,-,TGTGCCAGCAGTAACCGGCCGGGGACAGATACGCAGTATTTT,CASSNRPGTDTQYF
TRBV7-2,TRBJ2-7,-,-,TGTGCCAGCAGCTTAACAGCTTACTACGAGCAGTACTTC,CASSLTAYYEQYF
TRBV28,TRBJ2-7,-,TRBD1,TGTGCCAGCAGTCCACTACCCGACAGGGTCTACGAGCAGTACTTC,CASSPLPDRVYEQYF
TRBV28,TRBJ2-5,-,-,TGTGCCAGCAGTTTACGAGATCACCAAGAGACCCAGTACTTC,CASSLRDHQETQYF
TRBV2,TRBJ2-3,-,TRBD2,TGTGCCAGCAGTGATGTTGGCGGGGGGGGCACAGATACGCAGTATTTT,CASSDVGGGGTDTQYF
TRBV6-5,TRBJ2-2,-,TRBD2,TGTGCCAGCAGGACCTCCTGGGAGGGGGGGGAGCTGTTTTTT,CASRTSWEGGELFF
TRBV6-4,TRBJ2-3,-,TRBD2,TGTGCCAGCAGGCCCGACCGCCGGGGGAGGGTTAGCACAGATACGCAGTATTTT,CASRPDRRGRVSTDTQYF
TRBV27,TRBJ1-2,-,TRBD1,TGTGCCAGCGGACCGACAGGGGGCGACTATGGCTACACCTTC,CASGPTGGDYGYTF
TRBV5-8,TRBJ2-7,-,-,TGTGCCAGCAGCTTTTCAGGGGGGAGCTCCTACGAGCAGTACTTC,CASSFSGGSSYEQYF
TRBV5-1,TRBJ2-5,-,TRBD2,TGCGCCAGCAGCTTCTTAGCGGGAGGGCCGGGAGGAGAGACCCAGTACTTC,CASSFLAGGPGGETQYF
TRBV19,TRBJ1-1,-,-,TGTGCCAGTACCATGCTAACCGGGAACACTGAAGCTTTCTTT,CASTMLTGNTEAFF
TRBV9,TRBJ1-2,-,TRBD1,TGTGCCAGCAGTGGAGGGACAGGCTATGGCTACACCTTC,CASSGGTGYGYTF
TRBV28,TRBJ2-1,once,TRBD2,TGTGCCAGCACTTTGCGGGGGTTCGCCTACAATGAGCAGTTCTTC,CASTLRGFAYNEQFF
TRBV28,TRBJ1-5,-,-,TGTGCCAGCAGATGGGGCAGGGGAGGCAATCAGCCCCAGCATTTT,CASRWGRGGNQPQHF
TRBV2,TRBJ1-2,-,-,TGTGCCAGCAGTGTAGAAGACAGGTCATATGGCTACACCTTC,CASSVEDRSYGYTF
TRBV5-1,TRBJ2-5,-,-,TGCGCCAGCAGCCGCCTAGCGAATCAAGAGACCCAGTACTTC,CASSRLANQETQYF
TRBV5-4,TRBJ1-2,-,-,TGTGCCAGCAGCTTGAGCCCTAACTATGGCTACACCTTC,CASSLSPNYGYTF
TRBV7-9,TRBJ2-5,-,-,TGTTCCAGCAGCACGCGCGACAGGTGGCAAGAGACCCAGTACTTC,CSSSTRDRWQETQYF
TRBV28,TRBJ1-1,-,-,TGTGCCAGCAACGGGTACACTGAAGCTTTCTTT,CASNGYTEAFF
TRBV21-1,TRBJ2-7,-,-,TGTGCCAGCAGCAAAGGGGTAACCGGACAGGGGGCTGGGTTAGGATACGAGCAGTACTTC,CASSKGVTGQGAGLGYEQYF
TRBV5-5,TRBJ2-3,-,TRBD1,TGTGCCAGCAGCTTGGGTAGTACAGGGGGCACAGATACGCAGTATTTT,CASSLGSTGGTDTQYF
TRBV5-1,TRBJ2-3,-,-,TGCGCCAGCAGCTTAGGACACGCTAGCACAGATACGCAGTATTTT,CASSLGHASTDTQYF
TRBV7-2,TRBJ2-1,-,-,TGTGCCAGCAGCTCCGGACCAGGGGCGTACAATGAGCAGTTCTTC,CASSSGPGAYNEQFF
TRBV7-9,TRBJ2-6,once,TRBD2,TGTGCCAGCAGCTTACCCCGGGGACTACAGGGGGCCAACGTCCTGACTTTC,CASSLPRGLQGANVLTF
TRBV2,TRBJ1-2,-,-,TGTGCCAGCAGTGAAGCGCGGGAGTCGAGCTACACCTTC,CASSEARESSYTF
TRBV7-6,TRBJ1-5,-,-,TGTGCCAGCAGCTTAGATCCGGGAATAGGTCAGCCCCAGCATTTT,CASSLDPGIGQPQHF
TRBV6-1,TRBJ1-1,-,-,TGTGCCAGCAGTTCGGACAGGAACACTGAAGCTTTCTTT,CASSSDRNTEAFF
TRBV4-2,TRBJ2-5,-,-,TGTGCCAGCAGCCAAGATATTGCGGGGAGCTTCCAAGAGACCCAGTACTTC,CASSQDIAGSFQETQYF
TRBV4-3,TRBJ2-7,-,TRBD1,TGCGCCAGCAGCCAAGAACCGTCCGGGACAGGGGACGAGCAGTACTTC,CASSQEPSGTGDEQYF
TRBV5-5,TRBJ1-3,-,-,TGTGCCAGCAGCCGTCAGGTATTTGGGCCCTCTGGAAACACCATATATTTT,CASSRQVFGPSGNTIYF
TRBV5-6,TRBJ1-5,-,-,TGTGCCAGCAGCTCCCGGTATAGTCAGCCCCAGCATTTT,CASSSRYSQPQHF
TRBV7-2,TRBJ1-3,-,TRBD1,TGTGCCAGCAGCCCTACAGGGGGCGCTTCTGGAAACACCATATATTTT,CASSPTGGASGNTIYF
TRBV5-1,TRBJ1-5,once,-,TGCGCCAGCAGCCCGACAGGAGTTAGCAATCAGCCCCAGCATTTT,CASSPTGVSNQPQHF
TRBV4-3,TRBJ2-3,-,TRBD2,TGCGCCAGCAGCCAACAGCGGGAGGTTGCAGATACGCAGTATTTT,CASSQQREVADTQYF
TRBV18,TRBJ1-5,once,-,TGTGCCAGCTCACCCGGACAACTAAGCAATCAGCCCCAGCATTTT,CASSPGQLSNQPQHF
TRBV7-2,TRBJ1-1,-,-,TGTGCCAGCAGCTTAGGGGGGGGTGAAGCTTTCTTT,CASSLGGGEAFF
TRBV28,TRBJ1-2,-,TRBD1,TGTGCCAGCAGTTTGGGAGGACAGGCTGGCTACACCTTC,CASSLGGQAGYTF
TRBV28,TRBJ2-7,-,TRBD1,TGTGCCAGCAGGACAGGGGGCTACGAGCAGTACTTC,CASRTGGYEQYF
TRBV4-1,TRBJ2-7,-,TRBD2,TGCGCCAGCAGCCAAGATCTGAGGCGGGAGGGTCGGTACGAGCAGTACTTC,CASSQDLRREGRYEQYF
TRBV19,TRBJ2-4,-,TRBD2,TGTGCCAGTAGTCCCACCAGGGCGGGGGAGCGAGCCAAAAACATTCAGTACTTC,CASSPTRAGERAKNIQYF
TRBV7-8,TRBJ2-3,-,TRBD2,TGTGCCAGCAGCGGCCGGGGGGGCTTAGGAGATACGCAGTATTTT,CASSGRGGLGDTQYF
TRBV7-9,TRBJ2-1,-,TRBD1,TGTTCCAGCAGCTTCTACCGGGACAGAGACAATGAGCAGTTCTTC,CSSSFYRDRDNEQFF
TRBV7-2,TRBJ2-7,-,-,TGTGCCAGCAGCCCGTCTTCCTACGAGCAGTACTTC,CASSPSSYEQYF